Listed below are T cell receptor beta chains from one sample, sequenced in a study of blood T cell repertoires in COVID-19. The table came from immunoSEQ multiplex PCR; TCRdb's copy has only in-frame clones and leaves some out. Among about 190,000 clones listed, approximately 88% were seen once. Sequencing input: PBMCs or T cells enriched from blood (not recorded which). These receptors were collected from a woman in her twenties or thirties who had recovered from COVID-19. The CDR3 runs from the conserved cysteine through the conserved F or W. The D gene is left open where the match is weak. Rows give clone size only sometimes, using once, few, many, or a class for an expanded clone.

TGTGCCAGCAGCTTCCTAGCGGGAACCAACACAGATACGCAGTATTTT,CASSFLAGTNTDTQYF,TRBV11-2,TRBJ2-3,once,TRBD2
TGTGCCAGCAGTTTAATCGGCTCAATGGGGGCTGAGCAGTTCTTC,CASSLIGSMGAEQFF,TRBV28,TRBJ2-1,NA,NA
TGTGCCAGCAGTTTATCGGCGGGGATACTGAACAATGAGCAGTTCTTC,CASSLSAGILNNEQFF,TRBV27,TRBJ2-1,NA,NA
TGTGCCAGCAGCCAAGAAAGAAGAATTGCCGGCACCGGGGAGCTGTTTTTT,CASSQERRIAGTGELFF,TRBV3-1/TRBV3-2,TRBJ2-2,NA,NA
TGTGCCAGCAGCTTCGTCGACAGGGGAAACAATGAGCAGTTCTTC,CASSFVDRGNNEQFF,TRBV7-2,TRBJ2-1,once,TRBD1
TGCAGTGCCAGTGGATCCGGGGTAGAGACCCAGTACTTC,CSASGSGVETQYF,TRBV20-1,TRBJ2-5,NA,NA
TGTGCCAGCAGCAAAGGACCTTGGGACAGTCAAGAGACCCAGTACTTC,CASSKGPWDSQETQYF,TRBV21-1,TRBJ2-5,NA,NA
TGTGCCAGCAGCCAAGAAAGTCAGGGGTTATATGGCTACACCTTC,CASSQESQGLYGYTF,TRBV3-1/TRBV3-2,TRBJ1-2,few,NA
TGTGCCAGCAGCTTGGGACATGCGAACACTGAAGCTTTCTTT,CASSLGHANTEAFF,TRBV9,TRBJ1-1,once,NA
TGTGCCACCAGTGGACAGGGGGCTTCATACAATGAGCAGTTCTTC,CATSGQGASYNEQFF,TRBV24-1,TRBJ2-1,NA,TRBD1
TGTGCCACCAGCTGGAGGGGGGGAACTGAAGCTTTCTTT,CATSWRGGTEAFF,TRBV15,TRBJ1-1,NA,NA
TGCGCCAGCAGTGTGCGGAACCGCGCTATTAGCACAGATACGCAGTATTTT,CASSVRNRAISTDTQYF,TRBV10-1,TRBJ2-3,NA,NA
TGTGCCAGCATCGGTGGGCCGACAGATACGCAGTATTTT,CASIGGPTDTQYF,TRBV6-5,TRBJ2-3,NA,NA
TGTGCCAGTGCCGGGACTAGCGTCTATGAGCAGTTCTTC,CASAGTSVYEQFF,TRBV9,TRBJ2-1,NA,TRBD2
TGTGCCAGCAGCCTGGTAAACGGTGGGAACACTGAAGCTTTCTTT,CASSLVNGGNTEAFF,TRBV5-4,TRBJ1-1,NA,NA
TGTGCCAGCAGCTTTGGGACAGGGGGAAACACCATATATTTT,CASSFGTGGNTIYF,TRBV11-2,TRBJ1-3,NA,TRBD1
TGTGCCAGCTCACCGTGGGGGCCGAACACCGGGGAGCTGTTTTTT,CASSPWGPNTGELFF,TRBV18,TRBJ2-2,NA,NA
TGCGCCAGCAGCTTGGGGACAGCGAACACTGAAGCTTTCTTT,CASSLGTANTEAFF,TRBV5-1,TRBJ1-1,NA,NA
TGCAGCGTTTCCGGACAGAGAAGGGGGGAGACCCAGTACTTC,CSVSGQRRGETQYF,TRBV29-1,TRBJ2-5,NA,NA
TGTGCCAGCAGCTTAGACAGGGTATGGAATCAGCCCCAGCATTTT,CASSLDRVWNQPQHF,TRBV7-2,TRBJ1-5,NA,NA
TGTGCCAGCGCCCGGGACAGGGGGATTGAGCAGTTCTTC,CASARDRGIEQFF,TRBV2,TRBJ2-1,once,TRBD1
TGTGCCAGCAGGATCCCTTCGGGACAGGGGAATTGGGAGACCCAGTACTTC,CASRIPSGQGNWETQYF,TRBV13,TRBJ2-5,NA,TRBD1